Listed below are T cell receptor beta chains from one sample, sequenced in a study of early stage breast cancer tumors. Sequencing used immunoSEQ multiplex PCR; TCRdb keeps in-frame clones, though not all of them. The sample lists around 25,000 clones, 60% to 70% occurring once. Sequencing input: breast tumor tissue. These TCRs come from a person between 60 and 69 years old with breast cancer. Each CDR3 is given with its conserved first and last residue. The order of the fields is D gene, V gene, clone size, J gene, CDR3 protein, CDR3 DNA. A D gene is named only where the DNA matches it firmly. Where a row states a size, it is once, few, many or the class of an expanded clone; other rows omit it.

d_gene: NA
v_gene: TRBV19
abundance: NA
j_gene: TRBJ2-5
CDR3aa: CASTSSPGGPGETQYF
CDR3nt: TGTGCCAGTACCTCCTCTCCCGGGGGGCCAGGGGAGACCCAGTACTTC

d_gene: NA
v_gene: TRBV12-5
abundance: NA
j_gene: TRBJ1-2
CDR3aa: CASGSPQAYGYTF
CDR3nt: TGTGCTAGTGGTTCCCCACAGGCCTATGGCTACACCTTC

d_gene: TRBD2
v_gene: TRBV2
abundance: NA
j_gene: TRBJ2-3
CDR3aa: CASTPTGGPYTDTQYF
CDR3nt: TGTGCCAGCACCCCTACGGGGGGTCCCTACACAGATACGCAGTATTTT

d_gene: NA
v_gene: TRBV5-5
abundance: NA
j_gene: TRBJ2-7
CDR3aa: CASSLAPGSSYEQYF
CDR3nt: TGTGCCAGCAGCTTGGCTCCAGGTAGCTCCTACGAGCAGTACTTC

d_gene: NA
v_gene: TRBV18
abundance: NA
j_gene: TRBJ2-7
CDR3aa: CASSPPGTPSYEQYF
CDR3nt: TGTGCCAGCTCACCACCGGGGACTCCAAGCTACGAGCAGTACTTC

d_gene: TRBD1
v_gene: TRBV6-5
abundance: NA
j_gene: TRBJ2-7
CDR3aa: CASSRDSWDYEQYF
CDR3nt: TGTGCCAGCAGTCGGGACAGTTGGGACTACGAGCAGTACTTC

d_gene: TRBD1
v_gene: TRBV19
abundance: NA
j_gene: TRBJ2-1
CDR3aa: CASSLPQGAGYNEQFF
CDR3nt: TGTGCCAGTAGCCTACCACAGGGGGCAGGATACAATGAGCAGTTCTTC

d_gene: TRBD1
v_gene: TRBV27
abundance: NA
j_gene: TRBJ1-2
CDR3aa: CASRADRWGSDTF
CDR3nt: TGTGCCAGCAGGGCGGACAGGTGGGGGTCGGACACCTTC

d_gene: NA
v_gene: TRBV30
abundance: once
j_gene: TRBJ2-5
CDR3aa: CAWSVRGAKETQYF
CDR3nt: TGTGCCTGGAGTGTACGGGGGGCCAAAGAGACCCAGTACTTC

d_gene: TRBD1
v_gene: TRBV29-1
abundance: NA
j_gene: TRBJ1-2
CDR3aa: CSVRTGGNYGYTF
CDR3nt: TGCAGCGTTCGGACAGGGGGCAACTATGGCTACACCTTC

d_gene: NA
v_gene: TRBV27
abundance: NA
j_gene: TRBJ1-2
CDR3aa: CASSLEGGYGYTF
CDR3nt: TGTGCCAGCAGTTTGGAGGGCGGCTATGGCTACACCTTC

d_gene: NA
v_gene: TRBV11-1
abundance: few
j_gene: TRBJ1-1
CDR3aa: CASSFSPTEAFF
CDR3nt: TGTGCCAGCAGCTTCAGTCCCACTGAAGCTTTCTTT

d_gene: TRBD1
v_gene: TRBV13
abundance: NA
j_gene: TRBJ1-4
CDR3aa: CASSSGQVATNEKLFF
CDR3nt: TGTGCCAGCAGCTCGGGACAGGTTGCAACTAATGAAAAACTGTTTTTT

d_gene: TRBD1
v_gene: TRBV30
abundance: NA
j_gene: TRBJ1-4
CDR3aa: CAWSGTGGVYRLREKLFF
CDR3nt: TGTGCCTGGAGCGGGACAGGGGGCGTGTATCGGCTTCGAGAAAAACTGTTTTTT

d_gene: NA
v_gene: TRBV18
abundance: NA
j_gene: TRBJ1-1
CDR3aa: CASSPGQGTEAFF
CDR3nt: TGTGCCAGCTCACCTGGGCAGGGCACTGAAGCTTTCTTT

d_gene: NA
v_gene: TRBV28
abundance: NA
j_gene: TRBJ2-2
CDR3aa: CAATGPNTGELFF
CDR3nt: TGTGCCGCTACAGGGCCGAACACCGGGGAGCTGTTTTTT

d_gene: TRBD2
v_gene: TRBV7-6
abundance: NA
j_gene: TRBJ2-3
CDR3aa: CASSPSSGGTDTQYF
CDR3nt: TGTGCCAGCAGCCCTTCTAGCGGGGGCACAGATACGCAGTATTTT

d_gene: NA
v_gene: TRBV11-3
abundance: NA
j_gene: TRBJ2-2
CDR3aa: CASSLWGVLNTGELFF
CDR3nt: TGTGCCAGCAGCTTATGGGGGGTCTTGAACACCGGGGAGCTGTTTTTT

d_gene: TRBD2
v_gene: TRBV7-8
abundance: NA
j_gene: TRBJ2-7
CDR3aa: CASLLGEGYEQYF
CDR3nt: TGTGCCAGTCTACTGGGGGAGGGATACGAGCAGTACTTC

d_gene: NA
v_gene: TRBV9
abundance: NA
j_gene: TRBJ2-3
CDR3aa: CASSLGQSSTDTQYF
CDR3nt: TGTGCCAGCAGCTTAGGACAGAGTAGCACAGATACGCAGTATTTT

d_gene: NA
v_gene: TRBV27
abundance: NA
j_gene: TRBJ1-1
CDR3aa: CASSPGLGRKDTEAFF
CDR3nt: TGTGCCAGCAGTCCCGGCCTGGGGCGAAAGGACACTGAAGCTTTCTTT

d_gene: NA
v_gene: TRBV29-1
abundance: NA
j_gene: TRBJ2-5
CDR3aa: CSVYGVGGETQYF
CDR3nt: TGCAGCGTTTACGGGGTAGGAGGAGAGACCCAGTACTTC